This entry describes one T cell receptor (beta chain). The record originates from a study of blood T cell repertoires in COVID-19. Clones were read by immunoSEQ multiplex PCR, and TCRdb kept only the in-frame ones, dropping some. The sample has a few hundred thousand clones, about 88% seen once. Germline V gene lookup returns CDR1 MNHEY and CDR2 SMNVEV (reference sequence). Unmatched junction bases numbered 11, after V lost 5 bases and J lost 6 bases. CDR3 length: 16 amino acids. The sequence derives from a woman aged 25 to 45 who had recovered from COVID-19. The V and J genes are TRBV27 and TRBJ1-5, with 9 bases that match TRBD1. Sequencing input: PBMCs or T cells enriched from blood (not recorded which). This CDR3 is CASSRGQGEVVQPQHF. As DNA, the CDR3 is TGTGCCAGCAGTCGGGGACAGGGCGAGGTGGTTCAGCCCCAGCATTTT.